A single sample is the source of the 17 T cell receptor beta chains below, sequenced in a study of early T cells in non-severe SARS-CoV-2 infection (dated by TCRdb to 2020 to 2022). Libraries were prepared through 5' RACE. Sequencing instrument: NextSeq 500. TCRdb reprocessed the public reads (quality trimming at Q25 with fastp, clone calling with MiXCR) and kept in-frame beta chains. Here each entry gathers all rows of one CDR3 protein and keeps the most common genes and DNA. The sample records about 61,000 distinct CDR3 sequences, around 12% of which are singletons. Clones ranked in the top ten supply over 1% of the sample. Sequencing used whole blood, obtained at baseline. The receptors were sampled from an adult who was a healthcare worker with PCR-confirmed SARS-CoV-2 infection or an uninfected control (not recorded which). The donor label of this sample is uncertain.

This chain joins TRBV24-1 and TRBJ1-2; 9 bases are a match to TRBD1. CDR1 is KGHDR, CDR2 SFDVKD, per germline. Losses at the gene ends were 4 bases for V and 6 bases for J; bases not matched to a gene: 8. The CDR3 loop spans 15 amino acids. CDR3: CATSDRGTGLDGYTF. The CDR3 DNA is TGTGCCACCAGTGACCGCGGGACAGGGTTGGATGGCTACACCTTC.

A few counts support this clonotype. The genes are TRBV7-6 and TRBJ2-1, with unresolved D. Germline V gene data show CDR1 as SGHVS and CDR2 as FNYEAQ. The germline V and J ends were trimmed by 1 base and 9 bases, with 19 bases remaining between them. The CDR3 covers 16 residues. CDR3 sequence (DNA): TGTGCCAGCAGCTTAGTTGTGGCAGGAACCCCCGGTGAGCAGTTCTTC. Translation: CASSLVVAGTPGEQFF.

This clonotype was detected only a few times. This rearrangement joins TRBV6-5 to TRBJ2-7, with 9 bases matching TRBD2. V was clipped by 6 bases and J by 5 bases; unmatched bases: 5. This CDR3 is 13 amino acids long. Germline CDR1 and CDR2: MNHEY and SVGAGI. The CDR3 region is CASSRTSDNEQYV. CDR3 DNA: TGTGCCAGCAGCCGGACTAGCGATAACGAGCAGTACGTC.

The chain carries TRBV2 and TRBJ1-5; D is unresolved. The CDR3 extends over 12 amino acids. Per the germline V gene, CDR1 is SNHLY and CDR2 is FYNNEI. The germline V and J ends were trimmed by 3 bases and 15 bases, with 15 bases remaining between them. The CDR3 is CASSEAVAFPHF. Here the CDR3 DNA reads TGTGCCAGCAGTGAGGCTGTGGCCTTCCCGCATTTT.

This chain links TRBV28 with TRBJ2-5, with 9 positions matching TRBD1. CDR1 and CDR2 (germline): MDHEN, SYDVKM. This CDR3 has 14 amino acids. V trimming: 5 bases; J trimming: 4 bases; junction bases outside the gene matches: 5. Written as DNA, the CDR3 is TGTGCCAGCAGTAGACAGGGGGTAGGAGAGACCCAGTACTTC. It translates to CASSRQGVGETQYF.

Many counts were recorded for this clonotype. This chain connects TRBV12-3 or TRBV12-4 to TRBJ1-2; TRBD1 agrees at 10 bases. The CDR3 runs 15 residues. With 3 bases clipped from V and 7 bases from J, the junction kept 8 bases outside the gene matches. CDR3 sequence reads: CASSLADRGRSGYTF. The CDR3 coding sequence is TGTGCCAGCAGTTTGGCTGACAGGGGGCGGTCTGGCTACACCTTC.

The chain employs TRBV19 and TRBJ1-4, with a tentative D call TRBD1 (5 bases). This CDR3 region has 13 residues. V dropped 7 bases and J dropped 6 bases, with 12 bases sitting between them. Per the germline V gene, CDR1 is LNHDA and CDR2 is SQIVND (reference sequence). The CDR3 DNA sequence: TGTGCCAGTAATACCGGGGGAGATGAAAAACTGTTTTTT. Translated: CASNTGGDEKLFF.

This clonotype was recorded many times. CDR3 protein: CASSTSRELAAGELFF. The CDR3 region has the DNA TGTGCCAGTAGTACTTCCAGGGAGTTGGCGGCCGGGGAGCTGTTTTTT. The genes are TRBV19 and TRBJ2-2; D might be TRBD1 or TRBD2, each matching 5 bases. The V and J ends lost 4 bases and 6 bases respectively, with 18 bases between them. Germline V CDR1 and CDR2: LNHDA, SQIVND (reference sequence). The CDR3 is made up of 16 amino acids.

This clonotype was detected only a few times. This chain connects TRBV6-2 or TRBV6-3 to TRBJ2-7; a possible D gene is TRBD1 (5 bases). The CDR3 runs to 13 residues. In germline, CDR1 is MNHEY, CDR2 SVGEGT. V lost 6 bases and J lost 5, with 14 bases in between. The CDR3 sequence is CASRRQGSHEQYV. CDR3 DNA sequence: TGTGCCAGCAGGAGGCAGGGATCCCACGAGCAGTACGTC.

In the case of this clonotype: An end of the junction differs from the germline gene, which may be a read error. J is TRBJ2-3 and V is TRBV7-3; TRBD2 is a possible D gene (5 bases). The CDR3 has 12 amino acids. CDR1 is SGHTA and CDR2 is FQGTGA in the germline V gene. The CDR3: CASSLSGGTQYF. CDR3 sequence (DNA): TGTGCCAGTAGCTTAAGCGGTGGTACGCAGTATTTT.

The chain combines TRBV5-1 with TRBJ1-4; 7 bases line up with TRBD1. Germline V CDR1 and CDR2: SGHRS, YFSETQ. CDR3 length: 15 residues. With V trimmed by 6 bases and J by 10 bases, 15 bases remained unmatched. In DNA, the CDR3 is TGCGCCAGCACCGGGGACAGTACCATCGGCGGAAAACTGTTTTTT. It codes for CASTGDSTIGGKLFF.

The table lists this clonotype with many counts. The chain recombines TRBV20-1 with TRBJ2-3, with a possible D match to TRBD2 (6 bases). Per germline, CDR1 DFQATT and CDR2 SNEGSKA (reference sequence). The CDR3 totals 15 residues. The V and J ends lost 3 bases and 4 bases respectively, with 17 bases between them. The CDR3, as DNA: TGCAGTGCTAGCGAGGGAGCGGCGGGGTCAGATACGCAGTATTTT. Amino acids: CSASEGAAGSDTQYF.

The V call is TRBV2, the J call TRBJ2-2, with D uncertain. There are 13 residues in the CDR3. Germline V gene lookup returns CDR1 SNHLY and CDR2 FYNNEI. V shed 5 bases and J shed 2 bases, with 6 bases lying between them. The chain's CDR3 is CASSYINTGELFF. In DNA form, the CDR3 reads TGTGCCAGCAGTTATATTAACACCGGGGAGCTGTTTTTT. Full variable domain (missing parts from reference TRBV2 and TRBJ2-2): EPEVTQTPSHQVTQMGQEVILRCVPISNHLYFYWYRQILGQKVEFLVSFYNNEISEKSEIFDDQFSVERPDGSNFTLKIRSTKLEDSAMYFCASSYINTGELFFGEGSRLTVL.

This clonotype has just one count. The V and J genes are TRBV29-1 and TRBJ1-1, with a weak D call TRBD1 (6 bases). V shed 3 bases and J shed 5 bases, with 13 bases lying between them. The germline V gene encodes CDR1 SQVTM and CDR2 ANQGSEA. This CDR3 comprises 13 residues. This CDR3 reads CSVEFQGSTEAFF. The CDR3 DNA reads TGCAGCGTTGAGTTCCAGGGGTCGACTGAAGCTTTCTTT. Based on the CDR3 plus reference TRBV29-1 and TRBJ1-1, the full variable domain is SAVISQKPSRDICQRGTSLTIQCQVDSQVTMMFWYRQQPGQSLTLIATANQGSEATYESGFVIDKFPISRPNLTFSTLTVSNMSPEDSSIYLCSVEFQGSTEAFFGQGTRLTVV.

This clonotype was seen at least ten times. The CDR3 sequence is CASSRQGAEETQYF. The DNA of the CDR3 is TGTGCCAGCAGCAGACAGGGGGCGGAGGAGACCCAGTACTTC. This chain links TRBV7-2 with TRBJ2-5; 10 bases line up with TRBD1. The germline V gene encodes CDR1 SGHTA and CDR2 FQGNSA. The CDR3 is made up of 14 amino acids. With V trimmed by 5 bases and J by 5 bases, 5 bases remained unmatched.

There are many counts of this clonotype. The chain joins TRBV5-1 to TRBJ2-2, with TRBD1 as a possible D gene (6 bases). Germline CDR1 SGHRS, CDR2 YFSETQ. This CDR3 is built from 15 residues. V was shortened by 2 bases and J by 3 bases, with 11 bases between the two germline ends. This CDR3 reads CASSFRDTYTGELFF. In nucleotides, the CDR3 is TGCGCCAGCAGCTTCCGGGACACCTACACCGGGGAGCTGTTTTTT.

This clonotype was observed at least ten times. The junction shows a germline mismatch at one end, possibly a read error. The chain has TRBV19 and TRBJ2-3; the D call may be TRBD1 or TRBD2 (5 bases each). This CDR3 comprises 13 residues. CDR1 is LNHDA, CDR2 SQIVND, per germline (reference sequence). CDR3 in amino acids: CASSKRGTDTQYF. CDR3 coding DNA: TGTGCCAGTAGTAAGAGGGGCACCGATACGCAGTATTTT.